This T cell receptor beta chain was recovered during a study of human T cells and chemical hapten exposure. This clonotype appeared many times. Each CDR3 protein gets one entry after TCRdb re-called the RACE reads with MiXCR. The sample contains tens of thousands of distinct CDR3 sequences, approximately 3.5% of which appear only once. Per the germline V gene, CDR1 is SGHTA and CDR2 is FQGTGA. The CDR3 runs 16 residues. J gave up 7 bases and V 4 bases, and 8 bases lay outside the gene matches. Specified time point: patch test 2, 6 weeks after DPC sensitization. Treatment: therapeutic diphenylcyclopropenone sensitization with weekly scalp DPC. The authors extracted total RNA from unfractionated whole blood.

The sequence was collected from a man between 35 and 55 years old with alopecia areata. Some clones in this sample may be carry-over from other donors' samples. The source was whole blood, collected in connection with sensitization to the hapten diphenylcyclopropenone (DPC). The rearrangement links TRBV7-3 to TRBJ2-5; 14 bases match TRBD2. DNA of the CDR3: TGTGCCAGCAGCTCGGGACTAGCGGGAGCCCTCGGGACCCAGTACTTC. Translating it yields CASSSGLAGALGTQYF.